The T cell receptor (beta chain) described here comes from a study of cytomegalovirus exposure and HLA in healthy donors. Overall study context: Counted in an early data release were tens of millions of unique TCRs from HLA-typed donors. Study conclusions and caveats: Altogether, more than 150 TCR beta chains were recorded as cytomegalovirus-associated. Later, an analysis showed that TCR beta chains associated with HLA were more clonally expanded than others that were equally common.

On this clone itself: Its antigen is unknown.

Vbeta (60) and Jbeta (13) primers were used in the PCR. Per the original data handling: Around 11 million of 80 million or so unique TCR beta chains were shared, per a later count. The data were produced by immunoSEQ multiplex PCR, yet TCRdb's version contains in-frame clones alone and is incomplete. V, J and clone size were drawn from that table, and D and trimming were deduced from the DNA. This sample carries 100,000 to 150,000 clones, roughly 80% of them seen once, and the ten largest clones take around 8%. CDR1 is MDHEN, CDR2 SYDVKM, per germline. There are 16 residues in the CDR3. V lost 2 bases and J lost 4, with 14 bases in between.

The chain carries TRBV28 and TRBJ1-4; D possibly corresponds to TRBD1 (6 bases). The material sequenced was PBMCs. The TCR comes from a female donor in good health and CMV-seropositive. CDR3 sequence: CASSLGGGGGNEKLFF. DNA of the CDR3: TGTGCCAGCAGTTTAGGCGGGGGAGGGGGTAATGAAAAACTGTTTTTT.